A selection of T cell receptor beta chains follows, all from one sample in a study of blood T cell repertoires in COVID-19. TCRdb keeps only in-frame clones here, not all; method: immunoSEQ multiplex PCR. The sample shows approximately 130,000 clones, 75% to 85% of them seen only once. The sample comprised peripheral blood. The receptors shown here come from a man older than 75 with acute or convalescent COVID-19. Each CDR3 is given with its conserved first and last residue. D genes are given only for firm matches. Where a row states a size, it is once, few, many or the class of an expanded clone; other rows omit it.

V gene	clone size	D gene	J gene	CDR3 DNA	CDR3 protein
TRBV7-9	-	-	TRBJ2-3	TGTGCCAGCAGCCCCTCGAGGAGAACTAGCACAGATACGCAGTATTTT	CASSPSRRTSTDTQYF
TRBV6-5	-	TRBD1	TRBJ2-2	TGTGCCAGCAGCGGACAGGGGACGGCGGGGGAGCTGTTTTTT	CASSGQGTAGELFF
TRBV19	-	TRBD1	TRBJ2-5	TGTGCCAGTAGTATGGGGGACAGCCAAGAGACCCAGTACTTC	CASSMGDSQETQYF
TRBV30	-	-	TRBJ2-7	TGTGCCTGGAGGAATCAGGGTTCGGCCTACGAGCAGTACTTC	CAWRNQGSAYEQYF
TRBV18	-	-	TRBJ2-4	TGTGCCAGCTCACCAAACGAGGTCCGGGAGATTCAGTACTTC	CASSPNEVREIQYF
TRBV5-6	-	-	TRBJ2-2	TGTGCCAGCAGCCAGGGTGGGTCGGACACCGGGGAGCTGTTTTTT	CASSQGGSDTGELFF
TRBV29-1	-	-	TRBJ1-2	TGCAGCGTTGCCAGGGACACCTATGGCTACACCTTC	CSVARDTYGYTF
TRBV3-1/TRBV3-2	-	TRBD2	TRBJ2-1	TGTGCCAGCAGCCAAAGTGCGGGGGGATACAATGAGCAGTTCTTC	CASSQSAGGYNEQFF
TRBV18	-	TRBD1	TRBJ2-3	TGTGCCAGCTCACCTTATGCCGGGACAGAAGCCACAGATACGCAGTATTTT	CASSPYAGTEATDTQYF
TRBV5-4	once	-	TRBJ2-1	TGTGCCAGCAGCACACAGGGTGGGCAGTTCTTC	CASSTQGGQFF
TRBV6-6	-	TRBD1	TRBJ2-7	TGTGCCAGCAGCCCTTATACAGGGGGCTACGAGCAGTACTTC	CASSPYTGGYEQYF
TRBV5-1	-	TRBD2	TRBJ2-1	TGCGCCAGCAGCGCTCCGACTAGCGGGGGTTTGAGCTCCTACAATGAGCAGTTCTTC	CASSAPTSGGLSSYNEQFF
TRBV5-8	-	TRBD2	TRBJ2-1	TGTGCCAGCAGTCCCGCGGGGGTGGCCTACAATGAGCAGTTCTTC	CASSPAGVAYNEQFF
TRBV6-5	once	-	TRBJ1-6	TGTGCCAGCAGGGAGGATATCTATAATTCACCCCTCCACTTT	CASREDIYNSPLHF
TRBV2	-	TRBD2	TRBJ2-1	TGTGCGACCCTTGGCCTAGCGGGGGGGAGCTCCTACAATGAGCAGTTCTTC	CATLGLAGGSSYNEQFF
TRBV28	-	-	TRBJ2-5	TGTGCCAGCAGTAGATCTAGACAGCAAGAGACCCAGTACTTC	CASSRSRQQETQYF
TRBV5-5	-	-	TRBJ1-5	TGTGCCAGCAGCTTGGTTGGGTCAGGCCCCCAGCATTTT	CASSLVGSGPQHF
TRBV19	-	-	TRBJ2-3	TGTGCCAGTAGTATTTATTGGGGCACCCGAATGAACACAGATACGCAGTATTTT	CASSIYWGTRMNTDTQYF
TRBV12-5	many	-	TRBJ2-7	TGTGCTAGTGGTACTGGACTTGACGAGCAGTACTTC	CASGTGLDEQYF
TRBV5-1	-	TRBD1	TRBJ1-1	TGCGCCAGCAGCTTGGCAGGGGGGAACACTGAAGCTTTCTTT	CASSLAGGNTEAFF
TRBV5-4	-	TRBD1	TRBJ2-2	TGTGCCAGCAGTTCCGGGACAGGGATCCACACCGGGGAGCTGTTTTTT	CASSSGTGIHTGELFF
TRBV28	-	-	TRBJ1-2	TGTGCCAGCAGTCCCGGGGGGGGGCCCGATTATGGCTACACCTTC	CASSPGGGPDYGYTF
TRBV4-1	-	TRBD2	TRBJ2-3	TGCGCCAGCAGCCGCCAGGGACTAGCGGGGGGAACAGATACGCAGTATTTT	CASSRQGLAGGTDTQYF
TRBV7-2	-	-	TRBJ2-1	TGTGCCAGCAGTTACGCCCCACCCGGTGAGCAGTTCTTC	CASSYAPPGEQFF
TRBV3-1/TRBV3-2	-	TRBD2	TRBJ2-1	TGTGCCAGCAGCCAGGGACTAGCGGGGGGGCGTGAGCAGTTCTTC	CASSQGLAGGREQFF
TRBV7-9	-	-	TRBJ2-2	TGTGCCAGCAGCCAAGGTGGGACATCTTCCGGCGGGGAGCTGTTTTTT	CASSQGGTSSGGELFF
TRBV3-1/TRBV3-2	-	-	TRBJ1-6	TGTGCCAGCAGCCAAGGGGGAGTAGACAATTCACCCCTCCACTTT	CASSQGGVDNSPLHF
TRBV10-3	-	-	TRBJ2-2	TGTGCCATCAGTGATTCTGCGAACACCGGGGAGCTGTTTTTT	CAISDSANTGELFF